One T cell receptor (beta chain) is described in this entry. The antigen is not known. The stimulus was an HIV-1 Gag 15-mer peptide pool, 0.85 to 1 ug/peptide/mL. CD40L-negative CD69-negative CD45RO-high memory CD4+ T cells were sorted as populations depleted of antigen-responding cells. Adults with HIV-1 started suppressive ART while chronically infected. The CDR3 sequence is 14 residues long. V lost 1 base and J lost 1, with 7 bases in between. CDR1 and CDR2 (germline): SGHTA, FQGTGA. This was the immunoSEQ version 4 assay in survey mode. Assay used: immunoSEQ multiplex PCR; TCRdb lists only in-frame clones, some missing. The sample gives tens of thousands of clones, roughly 77% of which show up once; under 2% is in the top ten. This entry comes from a study of persistence of HIV-infected CD4 T cells. Looking at the study overall: The sample holds CD4+ T cells responsive to CMV or HIV-1 Gag. Study outcomes and limitations: Antigen-responding cells were enriched for degenerate expanded CDR3beta sequences.

The chain couples TRBV7-3 to TRBJ1-1; a possible D gene is TRBD1 (5 bases). The sequences come from CD4+ T cells sorted from PBMCs after roughly 18-hour stimulation, collected from a patient who received antiretroviral therapy. The receptor was derived from an adult man with HIV who was CMV-seropositive. The CDR3 DNA is TGTGCCAGCAGCTTAAGCGGACAGAACACTGAAGCTTTCTTT. Residues: CASSLSGQNTEAFF. Combining the CDR3 with reference TRBV7-3 and TRBJ1-1 gives the whole variable domain GAGVSQTPSNKVTEKGKYVELRCDPISGHTALYWYRQSLGQGPEFLIYFQGTGAADDSGLPNDRFFAVRPEGSVSTLKIQRTERGDSAVYLCASSLSGQNTEAFFGQGTRLTVV.